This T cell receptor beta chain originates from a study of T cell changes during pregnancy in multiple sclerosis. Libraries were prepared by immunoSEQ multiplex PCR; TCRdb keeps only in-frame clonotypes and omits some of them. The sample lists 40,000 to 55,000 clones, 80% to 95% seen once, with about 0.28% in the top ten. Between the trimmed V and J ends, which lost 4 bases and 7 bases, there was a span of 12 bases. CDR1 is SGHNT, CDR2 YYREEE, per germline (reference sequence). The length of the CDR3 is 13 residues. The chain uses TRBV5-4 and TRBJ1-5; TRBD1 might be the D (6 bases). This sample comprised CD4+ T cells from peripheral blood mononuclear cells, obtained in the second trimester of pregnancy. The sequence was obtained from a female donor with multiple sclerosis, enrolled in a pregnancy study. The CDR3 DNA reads TGTGCCAGCAGCCAACAGGGAGACCAGCCCCAGCATTTT. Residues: CASSQQGDQPQHF.